This T cell receptor beta chain is from a study of T cells in Graves' hyperthyroidism and ophthalmopathy. Ten or more counts support this clonotype. The investigators amplified TCR beta CDR3 regions from RNA transcripts. A set of HTBI primers served as the primers for a first-round RT-PCR of the TCR CDR3. TCRdb re-called the multiplex PCR reads with MiXCR, one entry per CDR3 protein. The sample has about 410,000 distinct CDR3 sequences; about 15% are singletons. Germline V gene lookup returns CDR1 KGHDR and CDR2 SFDVKD. V lost 4 bases to trimming and J lost 3 bases, with 12 bases between them. This CDR3 has 15 amino acids.

The TCR sequence derives from a woman aged 25 to 39 with Graves' ophthalmopathy. Input material: blood. This rearrangement joins TRBV24-1 to TRBJ1-5, with D possibly TRBD1 on 6 matching bases. The CDR3 sequence is CATSDSTGNNQPQHF. The CDR3 DNA reads TGTGCCACCAGTGACTCCACAGGGAACAATCAGCCCCAGCATTTT.